This TCR beta chain was observed in a study of tissue T cells after allogeneic stem cell transplantation. This clone has more than one count but fewer than ten. All gene names here are mouse names. Read sequence stops 1 residue before the CDR3 end, and the germline J gene provides the missing end. CDR3 sequences, V/J genes, frequencies and template counts came from survey-depth TCRbeta sequencing. Generated by immunoSEQ multiplex PCR, the TCRdb table keeps only in-frame clones and is missing some. The sample gives more than 45,000 clones, over 65% of which show up once; approximately 0.7% is in the top ten. The germline V and J ends were trimmed by 3 bases and 3 bases, with 12 bases remaining between them. Germline loops: CDR1 NSQYPW, CDR2 LRSPGD (reference sequence). The CDR3 contains 14 residues.

Specimen: sorted cells pooled from one or two spleens. The sequence was obtained from a pool of C57BL/6 mice in good health. The chain joins TRBV1 to TRBJ2-7; D is perhaps TRBD1 or TRBD2 (5 bases each). This CDR3 reads CTCSARDGNYEQYF. Incomplete CDR3 DNA: TGCACCTGCAGTGCCCGGGACGGAAACTATGAACAGTAC.